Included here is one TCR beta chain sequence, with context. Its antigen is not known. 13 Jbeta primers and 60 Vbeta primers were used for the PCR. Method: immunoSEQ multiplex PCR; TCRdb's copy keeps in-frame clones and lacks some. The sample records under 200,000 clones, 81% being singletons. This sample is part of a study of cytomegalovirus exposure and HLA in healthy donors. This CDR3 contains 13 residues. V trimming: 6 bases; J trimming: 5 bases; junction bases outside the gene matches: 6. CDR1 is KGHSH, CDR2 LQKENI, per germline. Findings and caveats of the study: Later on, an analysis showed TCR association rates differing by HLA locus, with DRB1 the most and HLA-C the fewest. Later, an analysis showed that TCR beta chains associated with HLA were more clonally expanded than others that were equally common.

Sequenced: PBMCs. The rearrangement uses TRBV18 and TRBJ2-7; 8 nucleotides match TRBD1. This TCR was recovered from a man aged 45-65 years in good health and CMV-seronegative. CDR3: CASSPGQEDEQYF. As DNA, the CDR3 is TGTGCCAGCTCTCCGGGACAGGAGGACGAGCAGTACTTC.